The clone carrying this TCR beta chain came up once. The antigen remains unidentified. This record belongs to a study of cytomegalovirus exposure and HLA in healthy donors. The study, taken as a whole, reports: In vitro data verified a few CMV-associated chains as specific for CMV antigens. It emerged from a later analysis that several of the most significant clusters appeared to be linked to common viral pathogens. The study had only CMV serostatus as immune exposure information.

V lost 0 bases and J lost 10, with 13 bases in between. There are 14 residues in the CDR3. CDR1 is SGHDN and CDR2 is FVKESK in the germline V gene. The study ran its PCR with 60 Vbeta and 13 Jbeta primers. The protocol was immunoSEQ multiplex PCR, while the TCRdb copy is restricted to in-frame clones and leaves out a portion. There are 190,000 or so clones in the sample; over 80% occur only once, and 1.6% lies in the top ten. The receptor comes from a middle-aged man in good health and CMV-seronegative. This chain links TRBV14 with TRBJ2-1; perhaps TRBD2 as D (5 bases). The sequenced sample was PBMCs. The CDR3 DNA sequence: TGTGCCAGCAGCCAAGAGGGGTCCTGGAGGGAGCAGTTCTTC. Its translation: CASSQEGSWREQFF.